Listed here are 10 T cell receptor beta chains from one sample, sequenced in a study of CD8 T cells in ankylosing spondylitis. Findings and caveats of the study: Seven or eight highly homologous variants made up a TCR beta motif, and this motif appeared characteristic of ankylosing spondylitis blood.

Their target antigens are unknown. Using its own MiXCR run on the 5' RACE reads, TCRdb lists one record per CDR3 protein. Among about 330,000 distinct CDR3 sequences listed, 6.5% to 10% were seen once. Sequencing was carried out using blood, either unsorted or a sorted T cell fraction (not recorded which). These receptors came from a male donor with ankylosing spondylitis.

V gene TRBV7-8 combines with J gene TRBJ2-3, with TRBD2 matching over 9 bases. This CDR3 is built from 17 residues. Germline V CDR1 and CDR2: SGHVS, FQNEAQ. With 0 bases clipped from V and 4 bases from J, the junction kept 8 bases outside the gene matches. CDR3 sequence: CASSLALVAGGADTQYF. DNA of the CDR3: TGTGCCAGCAGCTTAGCGCTTGTGGCGGGAGGGGCAGATACGCAGTATTTT. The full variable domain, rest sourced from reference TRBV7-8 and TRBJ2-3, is GAGVSQSPRYKVAKRGQDVALRCDPISGHVSLFWYQQALGQGPEFLTYFQNEAQLDKSGLPSDRFFAERPEGSVSTLKIQRTQQEDSAVYLCASSLALVAGGADTQYFGPGTRLTVL.

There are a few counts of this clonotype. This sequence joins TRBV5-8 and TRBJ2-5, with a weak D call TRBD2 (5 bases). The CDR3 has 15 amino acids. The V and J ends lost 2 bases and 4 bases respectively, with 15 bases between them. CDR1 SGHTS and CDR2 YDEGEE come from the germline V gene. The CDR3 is CASSLEGRRAETQYF. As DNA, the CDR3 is TGTGCCAGCAGCTTAGAGGGAAGACGCGCAGAGACCCAGTACTTC.

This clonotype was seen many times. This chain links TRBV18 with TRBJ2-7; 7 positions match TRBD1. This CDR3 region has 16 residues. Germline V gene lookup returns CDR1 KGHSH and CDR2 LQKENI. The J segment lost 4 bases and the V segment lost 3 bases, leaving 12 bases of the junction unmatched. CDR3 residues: CASSPSTGTGVYEQYF. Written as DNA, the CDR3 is TGTGCCAGCTCACCTTCCACGGGCACAGGGGTGTACGAGCAGTACTTC. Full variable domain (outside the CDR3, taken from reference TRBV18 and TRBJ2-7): NAGVMQNPRHLVRRRGQEARLRCSPMKGHSHVYWYRQLPEEGLKFMVYLQKENIIDESGMPKERFSAEFPKEGPSILRIQQVVRGDSAAYFCASSPSTGTGVYEQYFGPGTRLTVT.

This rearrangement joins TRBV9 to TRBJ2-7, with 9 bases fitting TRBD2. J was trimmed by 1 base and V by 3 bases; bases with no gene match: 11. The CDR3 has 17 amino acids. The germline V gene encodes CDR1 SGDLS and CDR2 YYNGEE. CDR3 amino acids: CASSARPLAGESYEQYF. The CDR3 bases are TGTGCCAGCAGCGCCAGACCCTTAGCGGGAGAATCCTACGAGCAGTACTTC.

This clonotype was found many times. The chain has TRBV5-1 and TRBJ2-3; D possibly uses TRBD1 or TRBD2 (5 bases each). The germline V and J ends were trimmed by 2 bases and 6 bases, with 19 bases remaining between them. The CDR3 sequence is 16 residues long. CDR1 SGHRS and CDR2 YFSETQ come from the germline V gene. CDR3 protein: CASSFRDPNPADTQYF. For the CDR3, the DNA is TGCGCCAGCAGCTTCCGGGACCCGAACCCAGCGGATACGCAGTATTTT.

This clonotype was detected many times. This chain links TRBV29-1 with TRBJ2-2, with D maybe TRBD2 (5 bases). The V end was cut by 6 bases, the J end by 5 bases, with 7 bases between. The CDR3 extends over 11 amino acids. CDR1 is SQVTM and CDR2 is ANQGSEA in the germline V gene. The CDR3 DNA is TGCAGCGTGGGGAGAACCGGGGAGCTGTTTTTT. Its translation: CSVGRTGELFF.

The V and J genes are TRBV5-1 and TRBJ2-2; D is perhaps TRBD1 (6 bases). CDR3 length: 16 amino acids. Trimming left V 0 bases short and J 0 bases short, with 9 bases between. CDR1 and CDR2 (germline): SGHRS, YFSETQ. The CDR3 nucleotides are TGCGCCAGCAGCTTGGTTACAGGGACGAACACCGGGGAGCTGTTTTTT. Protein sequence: CASSLVTGTNTGELFF.

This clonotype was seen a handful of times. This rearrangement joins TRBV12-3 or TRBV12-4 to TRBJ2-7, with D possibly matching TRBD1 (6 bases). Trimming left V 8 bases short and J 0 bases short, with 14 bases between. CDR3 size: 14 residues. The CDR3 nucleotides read TGTGCCAGCGGCACCGGGACATTCTCCTACGAGCAGTACTTC. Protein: CASGTGTFSYEQYF.

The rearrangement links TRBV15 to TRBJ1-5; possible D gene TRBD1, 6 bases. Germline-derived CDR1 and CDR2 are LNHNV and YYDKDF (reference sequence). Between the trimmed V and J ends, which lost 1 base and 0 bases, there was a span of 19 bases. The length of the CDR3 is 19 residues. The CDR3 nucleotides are TGTGCCACCAGCAGAGGACAAGTTGAGGGGGTTTATAGCAATCAGCCCCAGCATTTT. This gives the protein CATSRGQVEGVYSNQPQHF.

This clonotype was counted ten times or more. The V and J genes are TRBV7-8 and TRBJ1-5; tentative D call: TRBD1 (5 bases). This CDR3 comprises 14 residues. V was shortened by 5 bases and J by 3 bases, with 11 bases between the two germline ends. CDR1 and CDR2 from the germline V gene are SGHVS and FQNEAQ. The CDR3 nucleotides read TGTGCCAGCAGCCCGACAGTCGTCAATCAGCCCCAGCATTTT. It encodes CASSPTVVNQPQHF.